A selection of T cell receptor beta chains follows, all from one sample in a study of blood T cell repertoires in COVID-19. Repertoires were generated with immunoSEQ multiplex PCR, while TCRdb's copy carries only in-frame clones and drops some. Of about 210,000 clones in the sample, around 84% were seen once. Sequencing was carried out using peripheral blood. The origin of the receptors is a woman older than 75 with COVID-19, enrolled during active disease. CDR3s include the opening cysteine and the closing phenylalanine or tryptophan. D genes are given only for firm matches. Expanded clones are given a class, and other clones once, few, many or no size at all.

>.|16|TRBD1|TRBJ2-2|TRBV11-1
TGTGCCAGCAGCCGAACAGGGGCGCCAAACACCGGGGAGCTGTTTTTT
CASSRTGAPNTGELFF
>.|13|.|TRBJ2-3|TRBV19
TGTGCCAGTAGTAAGGGGAGCACAGATACGCAGTATTTT
CASSKGSTDTQYF
>.|13|.|TRBJ1-3|TRBV7-2
TGTGCCAGCAGCTTTGGGCAGGGAAACACCATATATTTT
CASSFGQGNTIYF
>.|14|.|TRBJ2-2|TRBV5-8
TGTGCCAGCAGCTCGTACAGGGACACCGGGGAGCTGTTTTTT
CASSSYRDTGELFF
>.|15|TRBD1|TRBJ1-4|TRBV6-5
TGTGCCAGCAGCGACCCTGGGACAGAGAATGAAAAACTGTTTTTT
CASSDPGTENEKLFF
>.|15|TRBD1|TRBJ1-4|TRBV3-1/TRBV3-2
TGTGCCAGCAGCCAGGAAAAAGGGAGACAGGGGTGTCTGTTTTTT
CASSQEKGRQGCLFF
>.|14|.|TRBJ2-3|TRBV7-8
TGTGCCAGCAGCTTACCGTTTAGCACAGATACGCAGTATTTT
CASSLPFSTDTQYF
>.|13|TRBD1|TRBJ2-2|TRBV7-9
TGTGCCAGCAGCTCGACAGGGACCGGGGAGCTGTTTTTT
CASSSTGTGELFF
>many|16|TRBD2|TRBJ2-7|TRBV5-1
TGCGCCAGCAGCCCGATCTCCGGGACTAGCGTCTACGAGCAGTACTTC
CASSPISGTSVYEQYF
>.|16|TRBD1|TRBJ2-3|TRBV18
TGTGCCAGCTCACCAGGACAGGGGAAGGGCACAGATACGCAGTATTTT
CASSPGQGKGTDTQYF
>.|15|.|TRBJ1-4|TRBV7-6
TGTGCCAGCAGCTTAGGGGGGGGAGCTAATGAAAAACTGTTTTTT
CASSLGGGANEKLFF
>.|17|.|TRBJ2-3|TRBV5-6
TGTGCCAGCAGCTCCGGACAGCTCTCACCTCGCACAGATACGCAGTATTTT
CASSSGQLSPRTDTQYF
>.|15|TRBD1|TRBJ2-3|TRBV5-1
TGCGCCAGCAGCCACTTACAGGGGAACACAGATACGCAGTATTTT
CASSHLQGNTDTQYF
>.|15|.|TRBJ1-1|TRBV19
TGTGCCAGTAGGAGTATCACGGCAGGGAACACTGAAGCTTTCTTT
CASRSITAGNTEAFF
>.|15|TRBD2|TRBJ2-7|TRBV4-1
TGCGCCAGCAGGAGGACTAGCGGGGTTAACTACGAGCAGTACTTC
CASRRTSGVNYEQYF
>once|15|.|TRBJ1-3|TRBV7-2
TGTGCCAGCAGCTTAGCGGCAGGCTCTGGAAACACCATATATTTT
CASSLAAGSGNTIYF
>.|15|.|TRBJ1-5|TRBV5-1
TGCGCCAGCAGCTTGGATTCAGGGACTAATCAGCCCCAGCATTTT
CASSLDSGTNQPQHF
>.|14|TRBD1|TRBJ1-6|TRBV2
TGTGCCAGCAGGGGACAGGGGAGTAATTCACCCCTCCACTTT
CASRGQGSNSPLHF
>.|15|TRBD1|TRBJ1-5|TRBV7-6
TGTGCCAGCAGCTCACGGACAGGGGTCGGCCAGCCCCAGCATTTT
CASSSRTGVGQPQHF
>.|12|.|TRBJ2-7|TRBV6-5
TGTGCCAGCAGTCCCCAGGGGGGCGAGCAGTACTTC
CASSPQGGEQYF
>.|15|.|TRBJ2-2|TRBV5-6
TGTGCCAGCAGCTTTGACAGGCCGAACACCGGGGAGCTGTTTTTT
CASSFDRPNTGELFF
>few|14|.|TRBJ1-2|TRBV6-4
TGTGCCAGCAGTGATTCGGGGGGCGCAGGTGGCTACACCTTC
CASSDSGGAGGYTF
>once|15|TRBD1|TRBJ1-2|TRBV5-4
TGTGCCAGCAGCAGGGGACAGGCAACTAACTATGGCTACACCTTC
CASSRGQATNYGYTF
>.|13|.|TRBJ2-5|TRBV19
TGTGCCAGTAGTATGGGCCTCCAAGAGACCCAGTACTTC
CASSMGLQETQYF
>.|14|TRBD1|TRBJ1-5|TRBV6-1
TGTGCCAGCACGGGACAGGGTTTTCGGCAGCCCCAGCATTTT
CASTGQGFRQPQHF
>.|14|TRBD1|TRBJ1-1|TRBV6-2/TRBV6-3
TGTGCCAGCAGTTCGCAGGGGGTGAACACTGAAGCTTTCTTT
CASSSQGVNTEAFF
>once|16|TRBD2|TRBJ2-5|TRBV19
TGTGCCAGTAGTATGGGACTAGCGGGGGGTGCAGAGACCCAGTACTTC
CASSMGLAGGAETQYF
>.|13|.|TRBJ1-2|TRBV30
TGTGCCTGGAGTTCACAAGGGGGGGTTGGCTACACCTTC
CAWSSQGGVGYTF
>.|12|.|TRBJ2-3|TRBV10-3
TGTGCCATCTGGGCAGGCACAGATACGCAGTATTTT
CAIWAGTDTQYF
>.|13|TRBD1|TRBJ1-3|TRBV6-6
TGTGCCAGTGGGACAGTCTCTGGAAACACCATATATTTT
CASGTVSGNTIYF
>.|14|.|TRBJ2-3|TRBV7-8
TGTGCCAGCAGCTTTGGCGGGAAGATAGATACGCAGTATTTT
CASSFGGKIDTQYF
>.|14|.|TRBJ2-3|TRBV11-2
TGTGCCAGCAGCTCCACAGGGTTCACAGATACGCAGTATTTT
CASSSTGFTDTQYF
>few|13|.|TRBJ1-1|TRBV7-6
TGTGCCAGCAGTAATTGGGCTGACACTGAAGCTTTCTTT
CASSNWADTEAFF
>.|15|.|TRBJ1-3|TRBV9
TGTGCCAGCAGCGTAGGGCAGGGTACTGGAAACACCATATATTTT
CASSVGQGTGNTIYF